Listed here are 22 T cell receptor beta chains from one sample, sequenced in a study of shared clonotypes between healthy human individuals. TCRdb's table, derived via immunoSEQ multiplex PCR, lists solely in-frame clones and lacks some. The sample lists approximately 88,000 clones, 60% to 70% occurring once. Sequences were obtained from memory CD8+ T cells sorted from blood. The subset here: CD45RO+ cells pooled with CCR7-negative TemRA cells. The origin of the receptors is a man aged 30 to 45 in good health.

This chain uses TRBV28 with TRBJ2-5; tentatively, D is TRBD1 (6 bases). The V gene lost 7 bases and the J gene lost 5 bases, with 14 bases spanning the gap. The CDR3 extends over 13 amino acids. Per the germline V gene, CDR1 is MDHEN and CDR2 is SYDVKM. CDR3 region: CASNPGVEETQYF. The DNA of the CDR3 is TGTGCCAGCAACCCAGGGGTAGAGGAGACCCAGTACTTC.

This clone has ten or more counts. J is TRBJ2-1 and V is TRBV6-5; D possibly matches TRBD1 or TRBD2 (5 bases each). CDR1 is MNHEY, CDR2 SVGAGI, per germline. This CDR3 has 15 amino acids. Trimming took off 0 bases at V and 8 bases at J, with 14 bases between the two ends. The CDR3 DNA reads TGTGCCAGCAGTTACTCTGGGGGAGCTTCGGATGAGCAGTTCTTC. Its protein is CASSYSGGASDEQFF.

This rearrangement joins TRBV5-4 to TRBJ2-7; maybe TRBD1 (5 bases). Germline CDR1 and CDR2: SGHNT and YYREEE (reference sequence). Trimming took 4 bases from V and 0 from J, leaving 11 bases between them. The CDR3 extends over 14 amino acids. The CDR3 DNA follows: TGTGCCAGCAGCCCACCGGACATCTCCTACGAGCAGTACTTC. The encoded protein is CASSPPDISYEQYF.

The J gene is TRBJ2-3, the V gene TRBV5-6, with 8 bases aligning to TRBD1. The trim removed 3 bases at V and 4 bases at J, leaving 4 bases unmatched. The V gene's germline CDR1 is SGHDT and CDR2 YYEEEE. The CDR3 spans 14 residues. CDR3 sequence (DNA): TGTGCCAGCAGCTCCTCACAGGGGGCAGATACGCAGTATTTT. This encodes CASSSSQGADTQYF.

V is TRBV9 and J is TRBJ2-7; 10 nucleotides line up with TRBD2. Germline assignment: CDR1 SGDLS and CDR2 YYNGEE. The CDR3 contains 15 residues. V trimming: 0 bases; J trimming: 4 bases; junction bases outside the gene matches: 4. CDR3 region: CASSVGGLADYEQYF. The DNA for the CDR3 is TGTGCCAGCAGCGTAGGAGGACTAGCGGATTACGAGCAGTACTTC. Full variable domain (outside the CDR3, taken from reference TRBV9 and TRBJ2-7): DSGVTQTPKHLITATGQRVTLRCSPRSGDLSVYWYQQSLDQGLQFLIQYYNGEERAKGNILERFSAQQFPDLHSELNLSSLELGDSALYFCASSVGGLADYEQYFGPGTRLTVT.

This chain joins TRBV5-1 and TRBJ2-1; D may be TRBD1 or TRBD2 (5 bases each). Trimming removed 4 bases at V and 0 bases at J, with 5 bases between. The V gene's germline CDR1 is SGHRS and CDR2 YFSETQ. CDR3 length: 13 amino acids. For the CDR3, the DNA is TGCGCCAGCAGCGGGGGCTCCTACAATGAGCAGTTCTTC. It specifies CASSGGSYNEQFF.

J is TRBJ2-4 and V is TRBV2; 9 bases fit TRBD2. V dropped 3 bases and J dropped 3; count of bases not matched to a gene: 9. CDR1 is SNHLY, CDR2 FYNNEI, per germline. This CDR3 region has 17 residues. The CDR3 DNA reads as TGTGCCAGCAGTGATCCAGCCTCGACTAGCGGCAAAAACATTCAGTACTTC. This codes for CASSDPASTSGKNIQYF.

This sequence joins TRBV7-8 and TRBJ2-4; TRBD2 matches 7 bases. With 7 bases clipped from V and 8 bases from J, the junction kept 14 bases outside the gene matches. The CDR3 length is 15 residues. Germline loops: CDR1 SGHVS, CDR2 FQNEAQ. The CDR3 coding sequence is TGTGCCAGCACCCCCCTGGGAGGGCGCGGGGACATTCAGTACTTC. It encodes CASTPLGGRGDIQYF.

J is TRBJ1-4 and V is TRBV5-5; D remains unclear. V lost 0 bases and J 12 bases, leaving 9 bases between the germline ends. Per the germline V gene, CDR1 is SGHKS and CDR2 is YYEKEE (reference sequence). The CDR3 consists of 12 residues. The CDR3 reads CASSLAHGELFF. CDR3 coding DNA: TGTGCCAGCAGCTTGGCCCACGGGGAACTGTTTTTT.

This clone was observed many times. The chain recombines TRBV6-6 with TRBJ2-5, with 8 bases aligning to TRBD1. Trimming at V came to 2 bases and at J to 4 bases, leaving 6 bases not matched to a gene. The V gene's germline CDR1 is MNHNY and CDR2 SVGAGI (reference sequence). The CDR3 totals 15 residues. The CDR3 reads CASSYPGQVIETQYF. As DNA, the CDR3 is TGTGCCAGCAGTTACCCGGGACAGGTCATAGAGACCCAGTACTTC.

The V gene is TRBV27, the J gene TRBJ2-7, with 7 positions matching TRBD1. Germline V gene data show CDR1 as MNHEY and CDR2 as SMNVEV (reference sequence). The CDR3 consists of 17 residues. V shed 5 bases, J shed 5 bases, and the junction held 18 bases outside the gene matches. CDR3 amino acids: CASSHTTSTGWSDEQYF. The CDR3 bases are TGTGCCAGCAGTCATACCACTTCGACAGGGTGGTCGGACGAGCAGTACTTC.

The CDR3 DNA reads as TGCGCCAGCAGTGAGGGGGGGCCTTGGGTAGGGGAGAACTACGAGCAGTACTTC. Translation gives CASSEGGPWVGENYEQYF. The V gene is TRBV10-2, the J gene TRBJ2-7; TRBD1 or TRBD2 may be the D gene (6 bases each). Per germline, CDR1 WSHSY and CDR2 SAAADI. Trimming cost V 2 bases and J 3 bases, with 23 bases left between them. The CDR3 covers 18 residues.

CDR3: CASSLGQGALGSYNEQFF. The CDR3 DNA reads TGCGCCAGCAGCCTAGGACAGGGGGCTTTGGGGTCCTACAATGAGCAGTTCTTC. The V gene is TRBV4-3, the J gene TRBJ2-1; 11 bases match TRBD1. Losses at the gene ends were 4 bases for V and 1 base for J; bases not matched to a gene: 9. Per the germline V gene, CDR1 is LGHNA and CDR2 is YSLEER. The CDR3 is made up of 18 amino acids.

The CDR3 reads CASSYTAASYEQYF. CDR3 DNA: TGTGCCAGCAGTTACACGGCAGCCTCCTACGAGCAGTACTTC. The chain carries TRBV6-6 and TRBJ2-7, with no clear D. The germline V gene has CDR1 MNHNY and CDR2 SVGAGI (reference sequence). This CDR3 comprises 14 residues. V was cut by 2 bases and J by 0 bases, with 8 bases left in between.

The J gene is TRBJ2-1, the V gene TRBV27; 9 bases agree with TRBD2. Germline loops: CDR1 MNHEY, CDR2 SMNVEV (reference sequence). The CDR3 length is 18 residues. With 3 bases clipped from V and 3 bases from J, the junction kept 12 bases outside the gene matches. CDR3 nucleotide sequence: TGTGCCAGCAGTTTTCTAGCGGGAAGGGTCTCCCTCTACAATGAGCAGTTCTTC. Translated, it gives CASSFLAGRVSLYNEQFF.

A few counts support this clone. CDR3 bases: TGTGCCAGCAGCCCCCCGGTGGTAGCGGGAACCGGGGAGCTGTTTTTT. The encoded protein is CASSPPVVAGTGELFF. The chain employs TRBV9 and TRBJ2-2, with TRBD2 matching over 8 bases. The CDR3 has 16 residues. Germline trimming cut 4 bases from V and 5 bases from J; bases unmatched to any gene: 10. Per the germline V gene, CDR1 is SGDLS and CDR2 is YYNGEE.

This chain connects TRBV5-4 to TRBJ2-3; 12 nucleotides agree with TRBD2. V gave up 0 bases and J gave up 3 bases; unmatched junction bases: 2. Germline V lookup: CDR1 SGHNT, CDR2 YYREEE (reference sequence). This CDR3 is built from 16 residues. CDR3 protein: CASSLGLAGVTDTQYF. The CDR3, as DNA: TGTGCCAGCAGCTTGGGACTAGCGGGAGTAACAGATACGCAGTATTTT.

The chain uses TRBV29-1 and TRBJ2-7; TRBD1 matches 8 bases. This CDR3 contains 16 residues. With 1 base clipped from V and 1 base from J, the junction kept 9 bases outside the gene matches. Germline assignment: CDR1 SQVTM and CDR2 ANQGSEA. The CDR3 coding sequence is TGCAGCGTTGAAGGTTACGGACAGGGAGAATCCTACGAGCAGTACTTC. Its protein is CSVEGYGQGESYEQYF.

This clone was observed a few times. The chain has TRBV25-1 and TRBJ2-7; tentative D call: TRBD1 (5 bases). Trimming cost V 3 bases and J 6 bases, with 12 bases left between them. The CDR3 covers 13 residues. CDR1 is MGHDK and CDR2 is SYGVNS in the germline V gene. CDR3 sequence (DNA): TGTGCCAGCAGTGACCACCAGGGCGGCGAGCAGTACTTC. Amino acids: CASSDHQGGEQYF.

This clone was found a few times. The chain recombines TRBV30 with TRBJ1-3; a possible D gene is TRBD1 (5 bases). The V gene's germline CDR1 is GTSNPN and CDR2 SVGIG (reference sequence). This CDR3 spans 15 amino acids. Trimming removed 7 bases at V and 0 bases at J, with 16 bases between. CDR3 sequence: CASGPPPDSGNTIYF. CDR3 coding DNA: TGTGCCTCAGGGCCCCCGCCGGACTCTGGAAACACCATATATTTT.

This chain links TRBV6-5 with TRBJ2-5, with D possibly called TRBD1 or TRBD2 (5 bases each). The CDR3 totals 14 residues. V was trimmed by 2 bases and J by 4 bases, leaving 11 bases between them. CDR1 is MNHEY, CDR2 SVGAGI, per germline. The CDR3 is CASSYRGRGETQYF. The CDR3 bases are TGTGCCAGCAGTTACCGGGGACGAGGAGAGACCCAGTACTTC.

This rearrangement joins TRBV28 to TRBJ2-7; tentative D call: TRBD1 (5 bases). V was pared by 2 bases and J by 2 bases, with 16 bases between. This CDR3 contains 16 residues. Germline V gene data show CDR1 as MDHEN and CDR2 as SYDVKM. The CDR3 bases are TGTGCCAGCAGTTTAGACTGGGGCAGGGTCACCTACGAGCAGTACTTC. Its translation is CASSLDWGRVTYEQYF.